The rows below give T cell receptor beta chains drawn from one sample of a study of cytomegalovirus exposure and HLA in healthy donors. Sequencing was performed with immunoSEQ multiplex PCR; in TCRdb, only in-frame clones are kept and a portion is missing. The sample lists 80,000 to 100,000 clones; approximately 71% were seen once. Sample: PBMCs. Receptor source: a woman between 18 and 29 years old in good health and CMV-seropositive. CDR3s include the opening cysteine and the closing phenylalanine or tryptophan. The D gene is left open where the match is weak. Clone size is not always given. Where it is, it says once, few, many or a class for expanded clones.

D gene,clone size,V gene,J gene,CDR3 protein,CDR3 DNA
.,.,TRBV11-1,TRBJ2-3,CASASGVTQYF,TGTGCCAGCGCCTCGGGGGTTACGCAGTATTTT
.,.,TRBV5-5,TRBJ2-7,CASSLEAPRDYEQYF,TGTGCCAGCAGCTTGGAGGCACCACGGGACTACGAGCAGTACTTC
.,once,TRBV11-2,TRBJ2-7,CASIPQKRAYEQYF,TGTGCCAGCATCCCTCAGAAGCGGGCCTACGAGCAGTACTTC
TRBD1,.,TRBV9,TRBJ1-1,CASSVAGTGTEAFF,TGTGCCAGCAGCGTAGCGGGGACAGGGACTGAAGCTTTCTTT
.,.,TRBV7-2,TRBJ2-4,CASSLAGGLQYIQYF,TGTGCCAGCAGCTTAGCGGGAGGACTACAGTACATTCAGTACTTC
.,many,TRBV7-9,TRBJ1-2,CASSPAGPYGYTF,TGTGCCAGCAGTCCGGCAGGTCCCTATGGCTACACCTTC
.,once,TRBV7-8,TRBJ2-5,CASSLGSSETQYF,TGTGCCAGCAGCTTAGGTTCTTCGGAGACCCAGTACTTC
TRBD1,.,TRBV19,TRBJ2-3,CASSKGTGRTDTQYF,TGTGCCAGTAGTAAGGGGACAGGGAGAACAGATACGCAGTATTTT
TRBD2,.,TRBV10-2,TRBJ2-5,CASSGVVAGATQYF,TGCGCCAGCAGCGGCGTAGTAGCGGGGGCGACCCAGTACTTC
TRBD1,.,TRBV6-5,TRBJ1-5,CASRAQGVDNQPQHF,TGTGCCAGCAGGGCACAGGGGGTAGACAATCAGCCCCAGCATTTT
TRBD1,.,TRBV10-2,TRBJ1-1,CASSLGSRGVTEAFF,TGCGCCAGCAGCCTAGGTTCCAGGGGGGTCACTGAAGCTTTCTTT
.,.,TRBV7-2,TRBJ2-3,CASSLGGPVTDTQYF,TGTGCCAGCAGCTTAGGAGGCCCAGTCACAGATACGCAGTATTTT
.,.,TRBV5-8,TRBJ1-1,CASSLLRNTEAFF,TGTGCCAGCAGCTTGCTGAGAAACACTGAAGCTTTCTTT
.,.,TRBV6-4,TRBJ2-2,CASKKAGDTLTGELFF,TGTGCCAGCAAAAAGGCGGGGGACACTCTCACCGGGGAGCTGTTTTTT
.,few,TRBV6-4,TRBJ1-6,CASSERGGDNSPLHF,TGTGCCAGCAGTGAAAGGGGAGGGGATAATTCACCCCTCCACTTT
.,few,TRBV5-6,TRBJ1-1,CASEGGLDTEAFF,TGTGCCAGCGAGGGGGGGCTGGACACTGAAGCTTTCTTT
TRBD1,once,TRBV2,TRBJ1-5,CASRPDRAGQPQHF,TGTGCCAGCAGACCCGACAGGGCCGGTCAGCCCCAGCATTTT
.,.,TRBV5-1,TRBJ2-3,CASSLGGATTDTQYF,TGCGCCAGCAGCTTGGGCGGGGCGACCACAGATACGCAGTATTTT
TRBD1,.,TRBV19,TRBJ1-6,CATQGAGGSPLHF,TGTGCCACACAGGGCGCAGGGGGTTCACCCCTCCACTTT
TRBD1,few,TRBV18,TRBJ1-3,CASSPLQGPGNTIYF,TGTGCCAGCTCACCATTACAGGGGCCTGGAAACACCATATATTTT
.,.,TRBV5-4,TRBJ2-5,CASSLVSGQETQYF,TGTGCCAGCAGCTTGGTGTCCGGGCAAGAGACCCAGTACTTC
.,.,TRBV5-1,TRBJ2-1,CASSLGVSGNEQFF,TGCGCCAGCAGCTTGGGGGTTAGCGGCAATGAGCAGTTCTTC
TRBD1,.,TRBV7-9,TRBJ1-2,CASSTGTGTDGYTF,TGTGCCAGCAGCACCGGGACAGGGACGGATGGCTACACCTTC
TRBD2,.,TRBV7-2,TRBJ2-3,CASSRDTSGGDTQYF,TGTGCCAGCAGCCGAGATACTAGCGGGGGAGATACGCAGTATTTT
.,.,TRBV6-1,TRBJ2-7,CASSERSYGAYYEQYF,TGTGCCAGCAGTGAAAGGTCCTATGGGGCCTACTACGAGCAGTACTTC